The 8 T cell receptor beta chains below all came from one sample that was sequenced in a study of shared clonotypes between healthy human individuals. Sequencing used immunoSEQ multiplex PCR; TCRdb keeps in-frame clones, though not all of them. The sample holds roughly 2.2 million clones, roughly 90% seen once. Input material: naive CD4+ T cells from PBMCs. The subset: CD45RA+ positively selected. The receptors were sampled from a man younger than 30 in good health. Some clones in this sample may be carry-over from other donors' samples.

The CDR3 protein is CASSRYGSGTGENQPQHF. The CDR3 nucleotides are TGTGCCAGCAGCCGCTATGGATCTGGGACAGGGGAGAATCAGCCCCAGCATTTT. V and J are TRBV5-5 and TRBJ1-5, with 10 bases aligning to TRBD1. Germline V gives CDR1 SGHKS, CDR2 YYEKEE (reference sequence). This CDR3 is built from 18 residues. V lost 4 bases and J lost 4; bases outside the gene matches: 14.

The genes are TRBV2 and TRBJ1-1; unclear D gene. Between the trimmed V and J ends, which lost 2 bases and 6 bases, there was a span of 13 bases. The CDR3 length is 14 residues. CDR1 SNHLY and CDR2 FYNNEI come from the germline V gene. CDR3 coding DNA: TGTGCCAGCAGTGAATCGGAGGAGGGTCCTGAAGCTTTCTTT. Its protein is CASSESEEGPEAFF.

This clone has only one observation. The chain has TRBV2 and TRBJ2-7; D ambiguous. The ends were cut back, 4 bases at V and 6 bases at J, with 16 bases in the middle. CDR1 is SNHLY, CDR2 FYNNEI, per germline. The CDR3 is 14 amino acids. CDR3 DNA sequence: TGTGCCAGCAGTGCCCTGGGCAGCCTCTTCGAGCAGTACTTC. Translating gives CASSALGSLFEQYF.

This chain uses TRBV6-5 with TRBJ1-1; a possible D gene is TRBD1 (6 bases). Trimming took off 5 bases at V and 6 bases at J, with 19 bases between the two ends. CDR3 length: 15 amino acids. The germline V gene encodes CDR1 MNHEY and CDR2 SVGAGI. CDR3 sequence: CASSPQRGGGAEAFF. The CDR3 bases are TGTGCCAGCAGTCCACAGAGAGGTGGGGGCGCTGAAGCTTTCTTT.

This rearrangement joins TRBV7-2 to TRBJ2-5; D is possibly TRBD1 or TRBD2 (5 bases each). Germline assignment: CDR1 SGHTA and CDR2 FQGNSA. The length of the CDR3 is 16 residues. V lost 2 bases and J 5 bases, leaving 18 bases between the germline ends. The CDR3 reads CASSLLRASLRETQYF. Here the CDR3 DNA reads TGTGCCAGCAGCTTACTCAGGGCTAGCCTCCGGGAGACCCAGTACTTC.

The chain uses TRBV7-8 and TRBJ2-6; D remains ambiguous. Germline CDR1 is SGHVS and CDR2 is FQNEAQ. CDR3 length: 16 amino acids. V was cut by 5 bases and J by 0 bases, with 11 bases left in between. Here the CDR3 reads CASSREVGSGANVLTF. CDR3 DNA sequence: TGTGCCAGCAGCAGAGAGGTAGGCTCTGGGGCCAACGTCCTGACTTTC.

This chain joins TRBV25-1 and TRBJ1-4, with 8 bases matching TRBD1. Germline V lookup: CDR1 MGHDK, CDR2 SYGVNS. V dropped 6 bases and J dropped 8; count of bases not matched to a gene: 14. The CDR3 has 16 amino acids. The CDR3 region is CASSQSMDRDWEKLFF. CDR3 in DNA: TGTGCCAGCAGCCAATCCATGGACAGGGACTGGGAAAAACTGTTTTTT. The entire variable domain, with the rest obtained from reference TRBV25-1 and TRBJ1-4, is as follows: EADIYQTPRYLVIGTGKKITLECSQTMGHDKMYWYQQDPGMELHLIHYSYGVNSTEKGDLSSESTVSRIRTEHFPLTLESARPSHTSQYLCASSQSMDRDWEKLFFGSGTQLSVL.

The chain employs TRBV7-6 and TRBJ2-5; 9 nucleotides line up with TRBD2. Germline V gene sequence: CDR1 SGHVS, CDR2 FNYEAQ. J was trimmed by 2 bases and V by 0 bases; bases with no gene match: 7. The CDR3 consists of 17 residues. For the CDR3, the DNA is TGTGCCAGCAGCTTAGCACCGGGCGGGAGGGGGCAAGAGACCCAGTACTTC. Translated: CASSLAPGGRGQETQYF.